One and the same sample provided the 27 T cell receptor beta chains below, sequenced in a study of blood T cell repertoires in COVID-19 (dated by TCRdb to the early 2020s). Libraries came from the immunoSEQ multiplex PCR assay. Imported from immuneACCESS, the table was reduced by TCRdb to in-frame sequences with V and J called. These copies leave out some clones; in studies compared against another copy, an unresolved V gene accounts for under half, and the cause of the remainder is not known. This sample lists approximately 100,000 clones; less than 90% were detected once. Of the sample, approximately 18% falls within the top ten clones. The sequencing input was peripheral blood. The receptors stem from a woman in her fifties or sixties with acute or convalescent COVID-19.

The genes are TRBV2 and TRBJ1-1; the D gene is possibly TRBD1 (5 bases). Trimming took off 3 bases at V and 1 base at J, with 12 bases between the two ends. The CDR3 contains 15 residues. Germline CDR1 and CDR2: SNHLY and FYNNEI. CDR3 in DNA: TGTGCCAGCAGTGAGTTCGGGACTGCGAACACTGAAGCTTTCTTT. The encoded protein is CASSEFGTANTEAFF.

The CDR3 coding sequence is TGTGCCAGCTCATTCGAGCACAGTCAAGAGACCCAGTACTTC. Translated, it gives CASSFEHSQETQYF. The J gene is TRBJ2-5, the V gene TRBV18; D gene uncertain. Germline V gene sequence: CDR1 KGHSH, CDR2 LQKENI. CDR3 length equals 14 residues. The V and J ends lost 5 bases and 2 bases respectively, with 12 bases between them.

The chain recombines TRBV28 with TRBJ1-1, with TRBD1 as a possible D gene (5 bases). V gave up 6 bases and J gave up 7 bases, with 12 bases separating them. CDR1 MDHEN and CDR2 SYDVKM come from the germline V gene. This CDR3 spans 12 amino acids. CDR3: CASRGQVGEAFF. CDR3 sequence (DNA): TGTGCCAGCAGAGGACAAGTGGGTGAAGCTTTCTTT.

The V and J genes are TRBV6-5 and TRBJ1-3; D gene ambiguous. The germline V and J ends were trimmed by 0 bases and 4 bases, with 10 bases remaining between them. The germline CDR1 and CDR2 sequences are MNHEY and SVGAGI. The CDR3 totals 15 residues. CDR3 DNA: TGTGCCAGCAGTTACTCGGGGAGTGCGGGAAACACCATATATTTT. Its translation is CASSYSGSAGNTIYF.

Notes on this clone: This sample also contains other DNA sequences that code for the same CDR3. Here the CDR3 DNA reads TGCGCCAGCAGCTTGCAGGGATTAGAGACCCAGTACTTC. Its translation: CASSLQGLETQYF. The chain combines TRBV5-1 with TRBJ2-5; weak D call: TRBD1 (5 bases). This CDR3 is built from 13 residues. Trimming cost V 1 base and J 4 bases, with 8 bases left between them. Germline V gives CDR1 SGHRS, CDR2 YFSETQ.

J is TRBJ2-1 and V is TRBV28; 10 bases align to TRBD2. J was trimmed by 9 bases and V by 8 bases; bases with no gene match: 16. Germline CDR1 and CDR2: MDHEN and SYDVKM. This CDR3 spans 16 amino acids. The CDR3 spells CASSSWGLAGESEQFF. CDR3 coding DNA: TGTGCCAGCTCCTCCTGGGGGCTAGCGGGAGAGAGTGAGCAGTTCTTC.

Worth noting for this clone: This same CDR3 is encoded by further DNA sequences in the sample. CDR3 region: CASSLAGGSSYEQYF. CDR3 DNA sequence: TGTGCCAGCAGCTTAGCGGGGGGGAGCTCCTACGAGCAGTACTTC. V is TRBV7-2 and J is TRBJ2-7; 7 bases are a match to TRBD2. The CDR3 contains 15 residues. V was pared by 0 bases and J by 0 bases, with 2 bases of the junction left unmatched. CDR1 is SGHTA, CDR2 FQGNSA, per germline.

This chain links TRBV4-1 with TRBJ1-1, with D uncertain. In germline, CDR1 is MGHRA, CDR2 YSYEKL. This CDR3 is 15 amino acids long. V lost 0 bases and J 1 base, leaving 9 bases between the germline ends. DNA of the CDR3: TGCGCCAGCAGCCAAGACCGAGGGTGGAACACTGAAGCTTTCTTT. Protein product: CASSQDRGWNTEAFF.

In its sample, this clone was seen a few times. This chain links TRBV28 with TRBJ2-3; the D is unclear. Germline-derived CDR1 and CDR2 are MDHEN and SYDVKM. This CDR3 region has 12 residues. V gave up 7 bases and J gave up 2 bases, with 7 bases separating them. The CDR3 here is CASTADTDTQYF. The CDR3, as DNA: TGTGCCAGCACCGCGGACACAGATACGCAGTATTTT. Based on the CDR3 plus reference TRBV28 and TRBJ2-3, the full variable domain is DVKVTQSSRYLVKRTGEKVFLECVQDMDHENMFWYRQDPGLGLRLIYFSYDVKMKEKGDIPEGYSVSREKKERFSLILESASTNQTSMYLCASTADTDTQYFGPGTRLTVL.

The rearrangement uses TRBV27 and TRBJ2-1; D is perhaps TRBD1 (5 bases). The CDR3 runs 14 residues. In germline, CDR1 is MNHEY, CDR2 SMNVEV (reference sequence). V shed 9 bases and J shed 1 base, with 13 bases lying between them. CDR3 residues: CASMLQGSYNEQFF. The CDR3 bases are TGTGCCAGTATGCTGCAGGGTTCCTACAATGAGCAGTTCTTC.

This clone has just a few counts. This rearrangement joins TRBV19 to TRBJ2-5, with a possible D match to TRBD1 (6 bases). Trimming shortened V by 3 bases and J by 3 bases, and 14 bases separated the two germline ends. This CDR3 has 15 amino acids. Germline V gene lookup returns CDR1 LNHDA and CDR2 SQIVND (reference sequence). For the CDR3, the DNA is TGTGCCAGTAGTATGAACAGGGTGAAGAAAGAGACCCAGTACTTC. As protein: CASSMNRVKKETQYF.

V usage is TRBV5-6 and J usage is TRBJ2-1; 16 positions match TRBD2. Germline lookup yields CDR1 SGHDT and CDR2 YYEEEE. V lost 4 bases and J lost 4; bases outside the gene matches: 5. The CDR3 spans 17 residues. For the CDR3, the DNA is TGTGCCAGCAGCCCGGGACTAGCGGGAGGGCCTTACAATGAGCAGTTCTTC. This translates into CASSPGLAGGPYNEQFF.

The chain employs TRBV9 and TRBJ1-1; the D is unclear. The V end was cut by 3 bases, the J end by 2 bases, with 17 bases between. Germline loops: CDR1 SGDLS, CDR2 YYNGEE. The CDR3 extends over 16 amino acids. The CDR3, as DNA: TGTGCCAGCAGCGCAACCGGTTCGTCGCGTAACACTGAAGCTTTCTTT. Amino acids: CASSATGSSRNTEAFF.

The chain joins TRBV28 to TRBJ2-1; D is unresolved. V lost 1 base, J lost 9 bases, and 10 bases lay in between. CDR3 length: 13 amino acids. CDR1 MDHEN and CDR2 SYDVKM come from the germline V gene. The CDR3 sequence: CASSLSRIREQFF. DNA for the CDR3: TGTGCCAGCAGTTTATCCCGTATCCGTGAGCAGTTCTTC. Filled out from reference TRBV28 and TRBJ2-1, the complete variable domain reads DVKVTQSSRYLVKRTGEKVFLECVQDMDHENMFWYRQDPGLGLRLIYFSYDVKMKEKGDIPEGYSVSREKKERFSLILESASTNQTSMYLCASSLSRIREQFFGPGTRLTVL.

The chain has TRBV7-9 and TRBJ2-7; 8 bases map to TRBD1. CDR1 SEHNR and CDR2 FQNEAQ come from the germline V gene (reference sequence). Germline trimming cut 1 base from V and 2 bases from J; bases unmatched to any gene: 1. There are 14 residues in the CDR3. The CDR3 DNA reads TGTGCCAGCAGCTTAGGGACAGGGACCTACGAGCAGTACTTC. As protein: CASSLGTGTYEQYF. The full variable domain, in which reference TRBV7-9 and TRBJ2-7 provide the parts outside the CDR3, is DTGVSQNPRHKITKRGQNVTFRCDPISEHNRLYWYRQTLGQGPEFLTYFQNEAQLEKSRLLSDRFSAERPKGSFSTLEIQRTEQGDSAMYLCASSLGTGTYEQYFGPGTRLTVT.

The rearrangement joins TRBV12-3 or TRBV12-4 to TRBJ2-3; D ambiguous. This CDR3 has 13 amino acids. Deletions cut 3 bases from V and 3 bases from J, with 7 bases between. The CDR3 protein is CASSFGETDTQYF. The CDR3 coding sequence is TGTGCCAGCAGTTTCGGTGAGACAGATACGCAGTATTTT.

The chain uses TRBV7-6 and TRBJ2-7, with TRBD1 matching 7 bases. Germline V lookup: CDR1 SGHVS, CDR2 FNYEAQ. The CDR3 sequence is 16 residues long. V lost 4 bases, J lost 3 bases, and 12 bases stayed unmatched. The CDR3 DNA sequence: TGTGCCAGCAGCTCCGTGGGGGAGACAGGGCTCTACGAGCAGTACTTC. Translation: CASSSVGETGLYEQYF.

The chain couples TRBV28 to TRBJ1-3; a possible D gene is TRBD1 (5 bases). The CDR3 is 17 amino acids. Trimming removed 4 bases from V and 0 bases from J, with 16 bases in between. From germline, CDR1 is MDHEN and CDR2 SYDVKM. CDR3 loop: CASSSWAGTPSGNTIYF. The CDR3 bases are TGTGCCAGCAGTTCATGGGCGGGGACCCCCTCTGGAAACACCATATATTTT.

The CDR3 reads CASSPSVDGADEQYF. The CDR3, as DNA: TGTGCCAGCTCACCGTCCGTTGATGGGGCGGACGAGCAGTACTTC. V and J are TRBV18 and TRBJ2-7; D might be TRBD1 (5 bases). Trimming removed 3 bases from V and 5 bases from J, with 17 bases in between. The germline gives CDR1 KGHSH, CDR2 LQKENI. This CDR3 has 15 amino acids.

In DNA, the CDR3 is TGTGCCAGCAGCTGGACATCTAACACAGATACGCAGTATTTT. Protein sequence: CASSWTSNTDTQYF. The chain combines TRBV5-6 with TRBJ2-3; a weak D match, TRBD1 (5 bases). Trimming pared 3 bases from V and 2 bases from J, leaving 10 bases between. Germline V gene lookup returns CDR1 SGHDT and CDR2 YYEEEE. This CDR3 comprises 14 residues.

The rearrangement uses TRBV29-1 and TRBJ2-2; 7 bases fit TRBD2. The CDR3 has 15 amino acids. The germline V gene has CDR1 SQVTM and CDR2 ANQGSEA. V was pared by 7 bases and J by 1 base, with 9 bases of the junction left unmatched. The CDR3 is CSAGVAGVNTGELFF. The CDR3 DNA sequence: TGCAGCGCCGGGGTCGCGGGAGTGAACACCGGGGAGCTGTTTTTT.

The chain uses TRBV2 and TRBJ2-5; the D gene is possibly TRBD1 (6 bases). The CDR3 sequence is 13 residues long. Germline CDR1 is SNHLY and CDR2 is FYNNEI. V lost 7 bases and J lost 5, with 14 bases in between. The CDR3 sequence is CASTINRDETQYF. The CDR3 coding sequence is TGTGCCAGCACCATAAACAGGGACGAGACCCAGTACTTC.

J is TRBJ1-6 and V is TRBV5-1, with 7 bases identical to TRBD1. Per the germline V gene, CDR1 is SGHRS and CDR2 is YFSETQ. J was trimmed by 7 bases and V by 6 bases; bases with no gene match: 7. The CDR3 length is 14 residues. The CDR3 loop is CASTIDRANSPLHF. The CDR3 DNA sequence: TGCGCCAGCACGATCGACAGGGCAAATTCACCCCTCCACTTT. Looking up the rest from reference TRBV5-1 and TRBJ1-6 gives the full variable domain: KAGVTQTPRYLIKTRGQQVTLSCSPISGHRSVSWYQQTPGQGLQFLFEYFSETQRNKGNFPGRFSGRQFSNSRSEMNVSTLELGDSALYLCASTIDRANSPLHFGNGTRLTVT.

The chain joins TRBV7-8 to TRBJ2-7, with a possible D match to TRBD1 (6 bases). CDR3 length: 14 residues. The germline gives CDR1 SGHVS, CDR2 FQNEAQ. Trimming took off 4 bases at V and 4 bases at J, with 14 bases between the two ends. The CDR3, as DNA: TGTGCCAGCAGCTCCAGGACAGATGCGTACGAGCAGTACTTC. It codes for CASSSRTDAYEQYF.

The rearrangement uses TRBV10-2 and TRBJ1-6; a possible D gene is TRBD1 (5 bases). Trimming pared 0 bases from V and 9 bases from J, leaving 12 bases between. This CDR3 comprises 15 residues. Germline lookup yields CDR1 WSHSY and CDR2 SAAADI. In DNA form, the CDR3 reads TGCGCCAGCAGTGAGTCCTTCGGACACGGTTCACCCCTCCACTTT. Translated, it gives CASSESFGHGSPLHF.

This clone was picked up a small number of times. V gene TRBV7-8 combines with J gene TRBJ2-7; D perhaps matches TRBD1 (5 bases). The CDR3 is made up of 11 amino acids. Trimming pared 5 bases from V and 5 bases from J, leaving 7 bases between. The germline V gene has CDR1 SGHVS and CDR2 FQNEAQ. The CDR3 nucleotides read TGTGCCAGCAGCCCCAGGGACGAGCAGTACTTC. It translates to CASSPRDEQYF. Full variable domain (rest looked up from reference TRBV7-8 and TRBJ2-7): GAGVSQSPRYKVAKRGQDVALRCDPISGHVSLFWYQQALGQGPEFLTYFQNEAQLDKSGLPSDRFFAERPEGSVSTLKIQRTQQEDSAVYLCASSPRDEQYFGPGTRLTVT.

This chain uses TRBV7-8 with TRBJ2-1; the D is unclear. The germline V gene encodes CDR1 SGHVS and CDR2 FQNEAQ. Trimming removed 3 bases from V and 6 bases from J, with 6 bases in between. This CDR3 is 12 amino acids long. The CDR3 DNA reads TGTGCCAGCAGCTTTCCTAGCAATGAGCAGTTCTTC. It specifies CASSFPSNEQFF.